This T cell receptor (beta chain) was recovered during a study of T cell changes during pregnancy in multiple sclerosis. Germline assignment: CDR1 SGDLS and CDR2 YYNGEE. The CDR3 sequence is 16 residues long. J gave up 5 bases and V 0 bases, and 10 bases lay outside the gene matches. The protocol was immunoSEQ multiplex PCR, while the TCRdb copy is restricted to in-frame clones and leaves out a portion. The sample carries just under 100,000 clones, 90% to 95% recorded once. The chain carries TRBV9 and TRBJ2-5; 7 bases align to TRBD2. The source was peripheral blood, collected after pregnancy. The source is a female donor with multiple sclerosis, enrolled in a pregnancy study. The CDR3 sequence: CASSVDSGGGAETQYF. In nucleotides, the CDR3 is TGTGCCAGCAGCGTAGATTCGGGCGGGGGTGCGGAGACCCAGTACTTC.